This TCR beta chain is from a study of control samples from healthy donors and cancer patients. CDR3 length equals 14 residues. From germline, CDR1 is SGHAT and CDR2 FQNNGV. Trimming took off 5 bases at V and 4 bases at J, with 15 bases between the two ends. The method was immunoSEQ multiplex PCR; TCRdb's version includes in-frame clones alone and lacks a portion of them. The data contain about 140,000 clones, about 89% of them singletons. Sequenced sample: blood. V gene TRBV11-2 combines with J gene TRBJ2-7; D is unresolved. The clonotype was recovered from a man in his late teens or twenties in good health. CDR3 sequence: CASSHTSSLYEQYF. CDR3 DNA sequence: TGTGCCAGCAGCCACACGTCGTCCTTATACGAGCAGTACTTC.